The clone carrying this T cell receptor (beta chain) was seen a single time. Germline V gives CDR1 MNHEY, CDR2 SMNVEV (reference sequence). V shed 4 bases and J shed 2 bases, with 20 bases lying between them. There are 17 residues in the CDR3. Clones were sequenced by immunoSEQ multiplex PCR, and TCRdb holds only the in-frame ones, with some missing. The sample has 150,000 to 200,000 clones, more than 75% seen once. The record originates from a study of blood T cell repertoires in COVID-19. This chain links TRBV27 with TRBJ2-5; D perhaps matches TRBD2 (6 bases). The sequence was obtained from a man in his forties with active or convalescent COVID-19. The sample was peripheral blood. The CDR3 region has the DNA TGTGCCAGCAGTTCCCTCGCGTTTAGCGGACCTCAAGAGACCCAGTACTTC. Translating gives CASSSLAFSGPQETQYF.